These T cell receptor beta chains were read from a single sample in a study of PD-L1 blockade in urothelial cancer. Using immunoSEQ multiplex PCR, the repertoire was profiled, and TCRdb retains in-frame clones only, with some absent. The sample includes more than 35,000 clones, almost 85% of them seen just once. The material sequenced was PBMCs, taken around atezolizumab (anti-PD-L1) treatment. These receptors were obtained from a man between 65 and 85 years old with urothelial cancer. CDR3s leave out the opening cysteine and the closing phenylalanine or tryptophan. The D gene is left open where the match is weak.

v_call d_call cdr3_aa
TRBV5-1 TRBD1 ASISRPGGAGTGELF
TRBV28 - AVQGSGSDADEQY
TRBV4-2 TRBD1 ASSQDGTGTYGYT
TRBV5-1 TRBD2 ASSLTSGSTDTQY
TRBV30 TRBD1 AWSSRDRDYGYT
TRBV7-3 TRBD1 ASRGQPNTEAF
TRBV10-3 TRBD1 AISESGDRGQYT
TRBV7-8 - ASSRLGGGNQPQH
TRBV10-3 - AISESRGTNYGYT
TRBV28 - ASSLPGISPGTEAF
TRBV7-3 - ASSLDSASYNEQF
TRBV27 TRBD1 ASSLLRTGPNQETQY
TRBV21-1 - ASSKGLAGDNEQF
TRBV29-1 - SVEDRRAEAF
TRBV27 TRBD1 ASSLRGTGPREQY
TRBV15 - ATSRPGSRGYNEQF
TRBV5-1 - ASSLRGDTEAF
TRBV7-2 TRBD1 ASSSGTGYHNEQF
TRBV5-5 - ASSFRWDTGELF
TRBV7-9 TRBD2 ASSVAGGADTQY
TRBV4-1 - ASSQANSGYT
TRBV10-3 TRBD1 AISDPMDREHGNTIY
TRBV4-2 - ASSHARPGLTPIEQF
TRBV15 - ATSRDSRLGELF
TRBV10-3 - AISETGYEQY
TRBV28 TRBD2 ASSLGLAGVDTQY
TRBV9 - ASSVQGINTGELF
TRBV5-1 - ASSLVPGSSKSPLH
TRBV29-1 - SVEGGSAEAF